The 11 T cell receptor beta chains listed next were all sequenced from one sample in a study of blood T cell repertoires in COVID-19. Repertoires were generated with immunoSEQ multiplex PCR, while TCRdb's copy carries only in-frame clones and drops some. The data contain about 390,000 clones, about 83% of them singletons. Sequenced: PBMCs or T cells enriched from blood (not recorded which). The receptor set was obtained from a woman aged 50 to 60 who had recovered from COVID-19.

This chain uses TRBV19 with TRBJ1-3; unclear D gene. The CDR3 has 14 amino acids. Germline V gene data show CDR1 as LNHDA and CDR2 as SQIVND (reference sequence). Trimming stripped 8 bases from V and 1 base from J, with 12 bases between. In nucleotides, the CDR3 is TGTGCCAGTCAGGACTCGGCATCTGGAAACACCATATATTTT. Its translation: CASQDSASGNTIYF.

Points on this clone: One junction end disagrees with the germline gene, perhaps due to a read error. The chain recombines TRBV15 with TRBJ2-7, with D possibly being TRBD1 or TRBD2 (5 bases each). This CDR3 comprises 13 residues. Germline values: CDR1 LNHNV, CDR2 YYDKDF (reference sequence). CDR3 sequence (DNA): TGTGCCACCAGCCGAGAGGGGCAGGCCACATCGTACTTC. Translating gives CATSREGQATSYF.

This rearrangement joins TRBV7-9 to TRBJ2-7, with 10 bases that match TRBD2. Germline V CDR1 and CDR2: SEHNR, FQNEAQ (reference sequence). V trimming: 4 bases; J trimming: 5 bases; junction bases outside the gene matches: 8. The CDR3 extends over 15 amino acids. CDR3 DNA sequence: TGTGCCAGCAGCTCCCTACTAGCGGGGTCCCACGAGCAGTACTTC. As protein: CASSSLLAGSHEQYF.

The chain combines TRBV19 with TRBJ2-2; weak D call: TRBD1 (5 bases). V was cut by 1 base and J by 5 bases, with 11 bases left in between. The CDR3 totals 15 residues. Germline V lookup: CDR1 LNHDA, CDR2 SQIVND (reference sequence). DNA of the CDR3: TGTGCCAGTAGTATAGTAGGGGTTTGGACCGGGGAGCTGTTTTTT. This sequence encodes CASSIVGVWTGELFF.

CDR3 loop: CASSLGGNAEAFF. The CDR3 DNA is TGTGCCAGCAGCTTGGGGGGAAACGCTGAAGCTTTCTTT. The rearrangement links TRBV7-2 to TRBJ1-1, with D perhaps matching TRBD1 (5 bases). CDR1 is SGHTA and CDR2 is FQGNSA in the germline V gene. This CDR3 has 13 amino acids. With 3 bases removed from V and 6 bases from J, the gap between germline ends came to 11 bases.

The CDR3 DNA is TGTGCCAGCAGCGTAGAATCTAGCGGGGGAGGAGATACGCAGTATTTT. As protein: CASSVESSGGGDTQYF. V is TRBV9 and J is TRBJ2-3; 10 positions match TRBD2. The V gene end was trimmed by 0 bases and the J gene end by 5 bases; junction bases not matched to a gene: 6. The CDR3 runs to 16 residues. Germline lookup yields CDR1 SGDLS and CDR2 YYNGEE.

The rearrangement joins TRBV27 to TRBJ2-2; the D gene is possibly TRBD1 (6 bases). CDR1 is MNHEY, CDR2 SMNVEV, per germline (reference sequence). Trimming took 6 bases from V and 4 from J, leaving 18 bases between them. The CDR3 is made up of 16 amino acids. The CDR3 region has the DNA TGTGCCAGCAGACTCATGACAGGAGGCTCCACCGGGGAGCTGTTTTTT. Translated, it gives CASRLMTGGSTGELFF.

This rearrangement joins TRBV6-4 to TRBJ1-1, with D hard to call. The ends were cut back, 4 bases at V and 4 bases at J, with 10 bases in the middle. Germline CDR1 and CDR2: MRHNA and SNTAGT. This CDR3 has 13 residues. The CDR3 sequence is CASSGSESTEAFF. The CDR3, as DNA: TGTGCCAGCAGTGGTTCCGAGAGCACTGAAGCTTTCTTT.

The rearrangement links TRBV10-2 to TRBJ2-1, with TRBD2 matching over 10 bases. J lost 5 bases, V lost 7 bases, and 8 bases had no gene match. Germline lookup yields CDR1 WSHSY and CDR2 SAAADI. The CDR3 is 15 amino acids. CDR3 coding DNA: TGCGCCAGCACCCAACTAGCGGGGATCAACAATGAGCAGTTCTTC. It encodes CASTQLAGINNEQFF.

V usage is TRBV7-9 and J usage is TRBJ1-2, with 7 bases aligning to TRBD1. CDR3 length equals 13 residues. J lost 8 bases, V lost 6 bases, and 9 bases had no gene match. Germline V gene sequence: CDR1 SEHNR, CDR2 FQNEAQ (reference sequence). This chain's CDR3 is CASREEDRRGYTF. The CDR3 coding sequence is TGTGCCAGCAGGGAAGAGGACAGGAGGGGCTACACCTTC.

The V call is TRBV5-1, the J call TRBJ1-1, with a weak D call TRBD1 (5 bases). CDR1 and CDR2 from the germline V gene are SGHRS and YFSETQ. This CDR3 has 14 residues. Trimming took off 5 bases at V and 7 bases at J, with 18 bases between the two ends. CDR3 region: CASSLGAGLIEAFF. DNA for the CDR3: TGCGCCAGCAGTCTTGGTGCAGGGTTGATTGAAGCTTTCTTT.